The sequence of this TCR beta chain was determined in a study of post-analysis software for immune sequencing data. Study summary: Clinical courses comprised relapsing-remitting, secondary progressive and progressive-relapsing multiple sclerosis.

Many counts were recorded for this clonotype. As yet, its antigen is unknown. Study-level findings and limits: Several TRBV segments (TRBV5-6, TRBV5-1 and TRBV20-1 among them) occurred more frequently in patients than in controls. When the samples were clustered directly with F measure, those that had been prepared in the same batch showed strong co-clustering.

Libraries were made from TCR beta cDNA, and they carried unique molecular identifiers. Yield was roughly 500,000 cDNA molecules from around 1 to 9.1 million T cells. From the PCR reads, TCRdb called clonotypes with MiXCR, one entry per CDR3 protein. The sample includes just over 250,000 distinct CDR3 sequences, approximately 34% of them seen just once. The length of the CDR3 is 14 residues. Germline CDR1 MNHEY, CDR2 SVGEGT. With 5 bases removed from V and 1 base from J, the gap between germline ends came to 11 bases. Sequencing used blood. This TCR derives from a girl aged 5-17 years with multiple sclerosis. V gene TRBV6-2 or TRBV6-3 combines with J gene TRBJ1-2, with unresolved D. Written as DNA, the CDR3 is TGTGCCAGCAGTAGAGCTAACAGTAACTATGGCTACACCTTC. Translated: CASSRANSNYGYTF.